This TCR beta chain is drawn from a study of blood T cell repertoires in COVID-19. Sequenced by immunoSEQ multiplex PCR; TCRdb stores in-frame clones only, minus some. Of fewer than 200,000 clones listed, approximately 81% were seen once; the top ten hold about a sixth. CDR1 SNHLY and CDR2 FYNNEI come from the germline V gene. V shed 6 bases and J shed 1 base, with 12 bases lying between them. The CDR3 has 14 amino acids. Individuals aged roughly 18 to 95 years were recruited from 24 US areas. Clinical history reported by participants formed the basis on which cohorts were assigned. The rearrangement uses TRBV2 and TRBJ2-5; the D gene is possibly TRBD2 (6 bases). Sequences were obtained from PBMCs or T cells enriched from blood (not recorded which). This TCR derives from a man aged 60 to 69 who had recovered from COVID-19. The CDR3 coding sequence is TGTGCCAGCAGAGACCGGGACTTCCAAGAGACCCAGTACTTC. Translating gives CASRDRDFQETQYF.